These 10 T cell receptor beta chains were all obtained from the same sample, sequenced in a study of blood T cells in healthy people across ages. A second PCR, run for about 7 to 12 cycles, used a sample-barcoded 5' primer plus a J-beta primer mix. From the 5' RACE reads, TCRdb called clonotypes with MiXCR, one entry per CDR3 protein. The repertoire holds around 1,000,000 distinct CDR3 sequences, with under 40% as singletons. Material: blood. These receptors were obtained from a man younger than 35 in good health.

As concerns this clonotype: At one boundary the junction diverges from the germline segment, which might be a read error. This chain's CDR3 is CSAGRAPDAQYF. The CDR3 nucleotides are TGCAGTGCTGGGCGGGCACCAGATGCGCAGTATTTT. V is TRBV20-1 and J is TRBJ2-3; possibly TRBD2 for D (5 bases). This CDR3 is built from 12 residues. Per the germline V gene, CDR1 is DFQATT and CDR2 is SNEGSKA (reference sequence).

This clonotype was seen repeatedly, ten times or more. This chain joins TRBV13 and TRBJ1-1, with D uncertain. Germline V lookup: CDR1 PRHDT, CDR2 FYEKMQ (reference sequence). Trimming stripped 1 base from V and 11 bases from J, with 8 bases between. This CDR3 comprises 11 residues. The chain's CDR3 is CASSLVRDAFF. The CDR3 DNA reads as TGTGCCAGCAGCTTAGTTCGTGACGCTTTCTTT.

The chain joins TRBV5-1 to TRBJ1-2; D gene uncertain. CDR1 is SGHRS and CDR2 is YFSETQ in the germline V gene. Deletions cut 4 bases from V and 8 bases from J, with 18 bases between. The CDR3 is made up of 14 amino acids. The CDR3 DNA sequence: TGCGCCAGCAGCCCTAATGCGGGTTCAGACGGCTACACCTTC. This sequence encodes CASSPNAGSDGYTF. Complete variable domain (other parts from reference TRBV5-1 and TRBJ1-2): KAGVTQTPRYLIKTRGQQVTLSCSPISGHRSVSWYQQTPGQGLQFLFEYFSETQRNKGNFPGRFSGRQFSNSRSEMNVSTLELGDSALYLCASSPNAGSDGYTFGSGTRLTVV.

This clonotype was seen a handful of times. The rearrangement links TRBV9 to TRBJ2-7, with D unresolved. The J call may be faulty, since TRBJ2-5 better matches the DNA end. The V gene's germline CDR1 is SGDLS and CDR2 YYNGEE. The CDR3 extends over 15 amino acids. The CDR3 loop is CASSVEGRSTETQYF. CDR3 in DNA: TGTGCCAGCAGCGTAGAGGGCAGGAGTACGGAGACCCAGTACTTC.

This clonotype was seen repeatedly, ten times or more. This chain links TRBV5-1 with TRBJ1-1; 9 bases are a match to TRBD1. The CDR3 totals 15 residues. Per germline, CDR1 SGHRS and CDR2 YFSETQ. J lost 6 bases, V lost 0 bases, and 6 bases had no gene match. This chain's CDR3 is CASSLEGQGWAEAFF. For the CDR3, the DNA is TGCGCCAGCAGCTTGGAGGGACAGGGATGGGCTGAAGCTTTCTTT.

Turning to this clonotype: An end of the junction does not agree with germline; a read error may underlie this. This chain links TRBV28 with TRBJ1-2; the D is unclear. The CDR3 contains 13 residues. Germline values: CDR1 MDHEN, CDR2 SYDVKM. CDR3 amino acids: CANSLKGLYGYTF. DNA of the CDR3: TGTGCCAACAGTTTAAAGGGTTTATATGGCTACACCTTC.

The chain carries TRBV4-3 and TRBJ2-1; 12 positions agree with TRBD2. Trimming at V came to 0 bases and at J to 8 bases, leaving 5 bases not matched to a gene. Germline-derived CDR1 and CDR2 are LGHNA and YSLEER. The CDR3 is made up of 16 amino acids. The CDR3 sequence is CASSQDTSGGLYEQFF. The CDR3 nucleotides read TGCGCCAGCAGCCAAGATACTAGCGGGGGGCTCTATGAGCAGTTCTTC.

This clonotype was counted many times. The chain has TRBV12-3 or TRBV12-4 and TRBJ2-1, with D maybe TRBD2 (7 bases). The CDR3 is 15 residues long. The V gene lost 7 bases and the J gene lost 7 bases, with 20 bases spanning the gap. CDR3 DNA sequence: TGTGCCAGCACCTTTTCGGGGGGCACACGGAATGAGCAGTTCTTC. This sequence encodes CASTFSGGTRNEQFF.

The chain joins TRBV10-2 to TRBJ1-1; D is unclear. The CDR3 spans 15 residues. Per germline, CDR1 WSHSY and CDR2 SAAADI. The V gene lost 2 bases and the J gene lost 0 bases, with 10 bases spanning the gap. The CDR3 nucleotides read TGCGCCAGCAGTGAGCGGCGGACCCTGAACACTGAAGCTTTCTTT. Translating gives CASSERRTLNTEAFF.

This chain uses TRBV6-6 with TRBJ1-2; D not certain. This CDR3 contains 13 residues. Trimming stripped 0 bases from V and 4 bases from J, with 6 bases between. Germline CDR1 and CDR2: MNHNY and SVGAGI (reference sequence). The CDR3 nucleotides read TGTGCCAGCAGTTACTCGAACTGCTATGGCTACACCTTC. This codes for CASSYSNCYGYTF.